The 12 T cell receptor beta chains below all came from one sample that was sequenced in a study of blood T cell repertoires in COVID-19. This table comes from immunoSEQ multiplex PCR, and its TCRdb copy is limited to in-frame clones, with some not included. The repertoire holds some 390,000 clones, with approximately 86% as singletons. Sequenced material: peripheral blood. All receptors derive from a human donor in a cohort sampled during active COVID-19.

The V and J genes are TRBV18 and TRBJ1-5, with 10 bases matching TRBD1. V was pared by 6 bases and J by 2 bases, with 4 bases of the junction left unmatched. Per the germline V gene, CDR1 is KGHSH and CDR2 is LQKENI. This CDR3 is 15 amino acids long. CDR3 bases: TGTGCCAGCTCCCAGGGGACAGGGGGCAATCAGCCCCAGCATTTT. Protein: CASSQGTGGNQPQHF.

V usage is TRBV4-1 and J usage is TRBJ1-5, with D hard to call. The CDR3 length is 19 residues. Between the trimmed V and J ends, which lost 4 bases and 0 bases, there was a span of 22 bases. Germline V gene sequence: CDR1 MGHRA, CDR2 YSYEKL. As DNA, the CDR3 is TGCGCCAGCAGCCGAACGCCCGGGCAGCCCGGGAGTAGCAATCAGCCCCAGCATTTT. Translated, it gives CASSRTPGQPGSSNQPQHF.

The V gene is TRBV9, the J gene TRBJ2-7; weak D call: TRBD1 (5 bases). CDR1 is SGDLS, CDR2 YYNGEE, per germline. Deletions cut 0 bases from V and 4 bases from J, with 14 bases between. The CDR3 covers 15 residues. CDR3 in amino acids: CASSVAGAEPYEQYF. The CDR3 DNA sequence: TGTGCCAGCAGCGTAGCTGGGGCCGAACCTTACGAGCAGTACTTC.

CDR3 loop: CASSEGAGVETQYF. CDR3 in DNA: TGTGCCAGCAGCGAGGGGGCCGGAGTAGAGACCCAGTACTTC. The chain combines TRBV7-9 with TRBJ2-5; TRBD1 matches at 7 bases. Germline assignment: CDR1 SEHNR and CDR2 FQNEAQ (reference sequence). The ends lost 5 bases at V and 4 bases at J; junction bases unmatched: 7. This CDR3 contains 14 residues.

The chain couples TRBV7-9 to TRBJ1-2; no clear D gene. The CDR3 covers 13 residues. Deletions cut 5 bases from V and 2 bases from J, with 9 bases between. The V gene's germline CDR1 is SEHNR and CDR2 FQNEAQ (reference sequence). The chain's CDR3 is CASSATQNYGYTF. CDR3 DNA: TGTGCCAGCAGCGCAACACAGAACTATGGCTACACCTTC.

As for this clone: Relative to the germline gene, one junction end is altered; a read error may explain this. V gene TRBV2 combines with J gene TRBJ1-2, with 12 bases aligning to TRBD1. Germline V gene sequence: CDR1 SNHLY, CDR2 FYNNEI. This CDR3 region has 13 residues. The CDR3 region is CASSVRGQGATGF. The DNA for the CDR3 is TGTGCCAGCAGTGTTAGGGGACAGGGGGCTACTGGCTTC.

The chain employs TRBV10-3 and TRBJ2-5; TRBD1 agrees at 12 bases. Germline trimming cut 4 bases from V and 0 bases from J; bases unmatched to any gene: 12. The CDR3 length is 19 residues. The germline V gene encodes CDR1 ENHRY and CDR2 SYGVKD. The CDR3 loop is CAISGRTGQGAPYQETQYF. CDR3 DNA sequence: TGTGCCATCAGTGGGAGGACGGGACAGGGGGCCCCGTACCAAGAGACCCAGTACTTC.

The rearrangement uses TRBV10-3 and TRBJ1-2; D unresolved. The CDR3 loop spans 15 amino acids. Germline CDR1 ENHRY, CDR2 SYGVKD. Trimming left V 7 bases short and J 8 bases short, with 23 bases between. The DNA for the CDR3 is TGTGCCATCACTAGGACGGAGTCCGGGTCGGGAGGCTACACCTTC. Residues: CAITRTESGSGGYTF.

In DNA form, the CDR3 reads TGTGCCAGCAGCATGGAGTCGGTAGCCCTCGCCTACAATGAGCAGTTCTTC. Protein: CASSMESVALAYNEQFF. This chain links TRBV7-2 with TRBJ2-1; no reliable D call. Trimming left V 5 bases short and J 2 bases short, with 19 bases between. This CDR3 spans 17 amino acids. Germline CDR1 and CDR2: SGHTA and FQGNSA.

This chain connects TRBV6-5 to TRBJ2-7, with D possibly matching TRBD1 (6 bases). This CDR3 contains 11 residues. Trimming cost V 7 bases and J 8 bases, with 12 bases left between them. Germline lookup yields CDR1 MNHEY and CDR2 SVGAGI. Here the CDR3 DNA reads TGTGCCAGCACCAAAGGGGGTAAGCAGTACTTC. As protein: CASTKGGKQYF.

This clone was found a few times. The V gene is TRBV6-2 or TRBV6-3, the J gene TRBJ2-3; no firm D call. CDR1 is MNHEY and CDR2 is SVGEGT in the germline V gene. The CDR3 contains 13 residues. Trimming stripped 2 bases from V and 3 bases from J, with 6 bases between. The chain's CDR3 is CASSYDGTDTQYF. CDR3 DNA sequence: TGTGCCAGCAGTTACGACGGGACAGATACGCAGTATTTT.

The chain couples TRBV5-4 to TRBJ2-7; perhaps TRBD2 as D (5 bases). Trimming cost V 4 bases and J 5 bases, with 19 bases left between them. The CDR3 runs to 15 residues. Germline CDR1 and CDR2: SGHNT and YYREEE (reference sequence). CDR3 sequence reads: CASSLTRENQHEQYF. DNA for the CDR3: TGTGCCAGCAGCCTCACGAGGGAAAACCAACACGAGCAGTACTTC.